Listed here is a single TCR beta chain. What this receptor recognizes is not known. No much larger clone is present one base from it, and per-base qualities are unavailable. The data are from a study of T-cell reconstitution after alpha-beta-depleted transplantation in children (dated by TCRdb to the mid-2010s). About the full investigation: Using TCR repertoire profiling, the study quantitatively followed how T-cell immune reconstitution unfolded in children after TCRalphabeta/CD19-depleted allogeneic hematopoietic cell transplantation. Study-wide conclusions, independent of this receptor: The frequencies of hyperexpanded clones fell over the following months, and after one year, T-cell counts and TCRbeta diversity were mostly attributed to newly produced T cells. The high TCRbeta diversity at day 60 in some patients was ascribed to recipient T cells and intrathymic progenitors that had survived conditioning. Apparently early alphabetaT-cell count recovery about two months after transplant reportedly relied on only several hundred rapidly expanded clones derived from non-depleted graft cells.

The CDR3 has 14 amino acids, counting the end cysteine and phenylalanine. Only the CDR3 part of the read is kept: 42 bases, read in frame from the first base. Looking up the germline V gene yields CDR1 SGHRS and CDR2 YFSETQ. Deletion took 0 bases off V and 8 bases off J, with a span of 14 bases between the germline ends. Libraries were built with PCR. The sequencer was an Illumina HiSeq 2500. TCR libraries were prepared with molecular barcoding, using unique molecular identifiers to normalize TCRbeta repertoire quantification. Using fastp at Q25 and MiXCR, TCRdb reprocessed the public reads and kept productive beta chains. Rows matching on CDR3 protein sequence are summarized as one entry with the most common DNA and genes. Within this sample are about 980,000 distinct CDR3 sequences, with around 30% of them counted one time only. Of the sample, approximately 30% falls within the top ten clones. The treatment or condition label for this specimen denotes: allogeneic hematopoietic cell transplantation with graft depleted of TCRalphabeta T cells and CD19 B cells. Transplant recipients were children who received TCRalphabeta/CD19-depleted allogeneic hematopoietic cell grafts.

Sequences were derived from PBMCs, mostly from graft donor cells, sampled 360 days after TCRalphabeta/CD19-depleted stem cell transplant. The source is a boy under two years old who had a stem cell transplant for SCID, so the T cells may come from the graft donor. The chain is assembled from TRBV5-1 and TRBJ1-2, with no reliable assignment of the D segment. CDR3 reads: CASSLGQVPEGYTF. The DNA sequence is as follows: TGCGCCAGCAGCTTGGGGCAGGTGCCGGAGGGCTACACCTTC.